Listed below are T cell receptor beta chains from one sample, sequenced in a study of OX40 agonist ivuxolimab in advanced cancers. The assay was immunoSEQ multiplex PCR, and TCRdb's table has in-frame clones only and misses some. The sample contains some 64,000 clones, nearly 90% of which appear only once. The source was CD4+ or CD8+ T cells sorted from blood, collected in a trial of the OX40 agonist ivuxolimab. The origin of the receptors is an adult with an advanced solid tumor such as melanoma, head and neck, liver or kidney cancer. Each CDR3 is given with its conserved first and last residue. The order of the fields is V gene, J gene, clone size, D gene, CDR3 protein, CDR3 DNA. The D gene is left open where the match is weak. Only some rows state a clone size, as once, few, many or a class for expanded clones.

>TRBV6-1|TRBJ2-7|once|-
CASSAGRGEQYF
TGTGCCAGCAGTGCGGGGAGAGGGGAGCAGTACTTC
>TRBV19|TRBJ1-1|-|-
CASSRKDSLNTEAFF
TGTGCCAGTAGTAGAAAGGACAGTTTGAACACTGAAGCTTTCTTT
>TRBV29-1|TRBJ2-1|-|-
CSGKPPQRPDNEQFF
TGCAGCGGCAAGCCCCCCCAGAGACCAGACAATGAGCAGTTCTTC
>TRBV19|TRBJ2-7|few|-
CASSFIGQAEQYF
TGTGCCAGTAGTTTCATCGGACAAGCCGAGCAGTACTTC
>TRBV18|TRBJ1-1|-|-
CASSPGQNTEAFF
TGTGCCAGCTCACCGGGACAGAACACTGAAGCTTTCTTT
>TRBV7-9|TRBJ2-7|once|TRBD1
CASSLGQFYEQYF
TGTGCCAGCAGCTTGGGACAGTTCTACGAGCAGTACTTC
>TRBV9|TRBJ2-3|-|-
CASSAIGGSDTQYF
TGTGCCAGCAGCGCAATCGGCGGGTCAGATACGCAGTATTTT
>TRBV18|TRBJ2-6|-|-
CASSPDFLGTHSSGANVLTF
TGTGCCAGCTCACCGGACTTTCTAGGGACACACAGCTCTGGGGCCAACGTCCTGACTTTC
>TRBV7-3|TRBJ2-1|-|-
CASSLSPITNEQFF
TGTGCCAGCAGCTTAAGCCCGATCACCAATGAGCAGTTCTTC
>TRBV27|TRBJ2-1|-|TRBD2
CASSPGTSGGARLSEQFF
TGTGCCAGCAGTCCAGGGACTAGCGGGGGGGCCCGGCTTTCTGAGCAGTTCTTC
>TRBV7-9|TRBJ2-2|once|-
CASSSGQPMNTGELFF
TGTGCCAGCAGCTCCGGACAGCCCATGAACACCGGGGAGCTGTTTTTT
>TRBV5-1|TRBJ2-1|-|TRBD2
CASRPTSGGSYEQFF
TGCGCCAGCAGACCTACTAGCGGGGGAAGCTATGAGCAGTTCTTC
>TRBV6-1|TRBJ2-7|-|TRBD1
CASRHQDRGLYEQYF
TGTGCCAGCAGGCACCAGGACAGGGGGCTTTACGAGCAGTACTTC
>TRBV7-8|TRBJ2-7|-|TRBD1
CASSTSGTGRYEQYF
TGTGCCAGCAGCACCTCCGGGACAGGGCGCTACGAGCAGTACTTC
>TRBV15|TRBJ2-6|-|-
CATNGGAVAGANVLTF
TGTGCCACCAACGGGGGCGCAGTAGCTGGGGCCAACGTCCTGACTTTC
>TRBV25-1|TRBJ1-2|-|TRBD1
CASRGTGSSYGYTF
TGTGCCAGCAGAGGGACAGGATCTAGCTATGGCTACACCTTC
>TRBV11-2|TRBJ1-1|-|-
CASSLHETEAFF
TGTGCCAGCAGCTTACATGAAACTGAAGCTTTCTTT
>TRBV7-2|TRBJ2-5|-|-
CASSSLAGPKETQYF
TGTGCCAGCAGCTCACTAGCAGGACCGAAAGAGACCCAGTACTTC
>TRBV27|TRBJ1-6|-|-
CATRGVFSPLHF
TGTGCCACACGGGGGGTTTTCTCACCCCTCCACTTT
>TRBV7-9|TRBJ2-1|-|-
CASSSSWAGSYNEQFF
TGTGCCAGCAGCTCCTCCTGGGCGGGCTCCTACAATGAGCAGTTCTTC
>TRBV11-2|TRBJ1-2|-|-
CASSSVRGREAYGYTF
TGTGCCAGCAGCTCCGTCCGGGGCAGGGAAGCCTATGGCTACACCTTC
>TRBV7-2|TRBJ1-1|-|-
CASSFRDTGNTEAFF
TGTGCCAGCAGCTTCCGGGACACGGGGAACACTGAAGCTTTCTTT
>TRBV6-5|TRBJ1-5|-|TRBD1
CASRNTGVGNQPQHF
TGTGCCAGCAGAAACACAGGGGTTGGGAATCAGCCCCAGCATTTT
>TRBV7-3|TRBJ2-2|few|-
CASSLGLGGELFF
TGTGCCAGCAGCTTAGGGTTAGGCGGGGAGCTGTTTTTT
>TRBV5-6|TRBJ1-1|-|TRBD1
CASSIRQGIKSTEAFF
TGTGCCAGCAGCATACGACAGGGTATCAAGTCCACTGAAGCTTTCTTT
>TRBV5-1|TRBJ2-5|-|-
CASSLGIVMTSGPKKETQYF
TGCGCCAGCAGCTTGGGTATAGTGATGACTAGTGGCCCGAAGAAAGAGACCCAGTACTTC
>TRBV4-1|TRBJ1-1|-|-
CASSQLGAGINTEAFF
TGCGCCAGCAGCCAATTGGGAGCAGGGATTAACACTGAAGCTTTCTTT
>TRBV2|TRBJ2-3|-|-
CASTEQGRTDTQYF
TGTGCCAGCACGGAACAGGGACGCACAGATACGCAGTATTTT
>TRBV5-1|TRBJ2-7|-|TRBD2
CASSLGGTSGTYEQYF
TGCGCCAGCAGCTTGGGAGGGACTAGCGGGACCTACGAGCAGTACTTC
>TRBV7-2|TRBJ1-5|-|-
CASSLSVGGGRQPQHF
TGTGCCAGCAGCTTATCGGTCGGGGGAGGGCGTCAGCCCCAGCATTTT
>TRBV19|TRBJ1-4|-|-
CASKDGARNEKLFF
TGTGCCAGTAAGGACGGAGCCCGTAATGAAAAACTGTTTTTT
>TRBV6-5|TRBJ1-1|-|TRBD1
CASARQGARTEAFF
TGTGCCAGCGCCCGACAGGGGGCGCGGACTGAAGCTTTCTTT
>TRBV10-2|TRBJ2-7|once|TRBD2
CASRLERGTYEQYF
TGCGCCAGCAGACTCGAGCGGGGGACCTACGAGCAGTACTTC
>TRBV2|TRBJ1-1|-|TRBD1
CASRGQPQAEAFF
TGTGCCAGCAGGGGACAGCCCCAGGCTGAAGCTTTCTTT
>TRBV11-2|TRBJ1-3|-|TRBD1
CASSFHRGTGNTIYF
TGTGCCAGCAGCTTTCACAGGGGGACTGGAAACACCATATATTTT
>TRBV5-4|TRBJ2-1|once|TRBD2
CASSFGGAGTYNEQFF
TGTGCCAGCAGCTTCGGGGGGGCGGGAACTTACAATGAGCAGTTCTTC
>TRBV18|TRBJ1-3|-|-
CASSDDSSGNTIYF
TGTGCCAGCTCAGACGACAGCTCTGGAAACACCATATATTTT
>TRBV6-5|TRBJ1-4|-|-
CASSTQGLSGEKLFF
TGTGCCAGCAGTACACAGGGCCTGTCTGGCGAAAAACTGTTTTTT
>TRBV7-8|TRBJ1-2|-|-
CASSLAGVPLEYTF
TGTGCCAGCAGCTTAGCTGGGGTGCCCTTGGAATACACCTTC
>TRBV18|TRBJ1-4|-|-
CASSPGKGEVKLFF
TGTGCCAGCTCGCCGGGGAAAGGGGAAGTAAAACTGTTTTTT